The 32 T cell receptor beta chains below come from one sample, sequenced in a study of response to subunit inactivated influenza vaccine. TCRdb reanalysed the RT-PCR reads using MiXCR and keeps one entry per CDR3 protein. Of hundreds of thousands of distinct CDR3 sequences listed, 7.6% were seen once; the top ten hold 10% to 15%. The sequencing used PBMCs from blood, collected around 25 months after vaccination. These receptors were collected from a man between 50 and 70 years old who received an inactivated influenza vaccine.

This clonotype was detected a few times. Written as DNA, the CDR3 is TGTGCCACCAGTGATTCCTCCCATGAAGCTTTCTTT. Protein: CATSDSSHEAFF. This chain joins TRBV24-1 and TRBJ1-1; D ambiguous. Germline CDR1 is KGHDR and CDR2 is SFDVKD. This CDR3 is built from 12 residues. V was pared by 2 bases and J by 7 bases, with 7 bases between.

This clonotype was seen repeatedly, ten times or more. The chain links TRBV29-1 to TRBJ2-5; weak D call: TRBD2 (6 bases). The CDR3 extends over 12 amino acids. The germline gives CDR1 SQVTM, CDR2 ANQGSEA. V was trimmed by 8 bases and J by 0 bases, leaving 10 bases between them. As DNA, the CDR3 is TGCAGCTCCGGCGGGAACCAAGAGACCCAGTACTTC. Translating gives CSSGGNQETQYF.

This clonotype has ten or more counts. The chain couples TRBV28 to TRBJ2-3; no clear D gene. Trimming pared 5 bases from V and 1 base from J, leaving 16 bases between. The CDR3 has 16 residues. Per germline, CDR1 MDHEN and CDR2 SYDVKM. The DNA for the CDR3 is TGTGCCAGCAGTCCACTCGAGGTAGTGGGCACAGATACGCAGTATTTT. Residues: CASSPLEVVGTDTQYF.

This sequence joins TRBV28 and TRBJ1-2; D is undetermined. Per germline, CDR1 MDHEN and CDR2 SYDVKM. V was trimmed by 6 bases and J by 4 bases, leaving 12 bases between them. This CDR3 has 13 amino acids. The CDR3 DNA reads TGTGCCAGCAGACCGGGCAGCGGCTATGGCTACACCTTC. Residues: CASRPGSGYGYTF.

This clonotype was counted ten times or more. The chain uses TRBV10-3 and TRBJ2-4; 9 bases map to TRBD2. In germline, CDR1 is ENHRY, CDR2 SYGVKD. Trimming cost V 10 bases and J 0 bases; bases outside gene matches: 13. The CDR3 consists of 17 residues. The CDR3 coding sequence is TGTGCCAGCTCGGCTAGCGGGGAACCTAAAGCCAAAAACATTCAGTACTTC. It is translated as CASSASGEPKAKNIQYF.

This clonotype was found once. The chain joins TRBV5-1 to TRBJ1-5, with D maybe TRBD1 (5 bases). The CDR3 totals 14 residues. V shed 4 bases and J shed 3 bases, with 11 bases lying between them. CDR1 and CDR2 from the germline V gene are SGHRS and YFSETQ. In DNA form, the CDR3 reads TGCGCCAGCAGCGAGGGGTCCAACAATCAGCCCCAGCATTTT. Translation gives CASSEGSNNQPQHF.

This clonotype showed up many times. The chain combines TRBV20-1 with TRBJ1-5; D unclear. The CDR3 sequence is 13 residues long. V gave up 1 base and J gave up 0 bases, with 4 bases separating them. Germline CDR1 DFQATT, CDR2 SNEGSKA (reference sequence). This CDR3 reads CSARGSSNQPQHF. CDR3 nucleotides: TGCAGTGCTAGAGGCAGTAGCAATCAGCCCCAGCATTTT.

A few counts support this clonotype. This chain joins TRBV12-3 or TRBV12-4 and TRBJ1-2; tentative D call: TRBD1 (6 bases). The CDR3 runs 14 residues. The V end was cut by 3 bases, the J end by 7 bases, with 15 bases between. The CDR3 sequence: CASSFGRGAGGYTF. In DNA form, the CDR3 reads TGTGCCAGCAGTTTCGGTCGGGGGGCAGGTGGCTACACCTTC.

This clonotype was counted only a few times. This chain joins TRBV20-1 and TRBJ1-5; 8 bases line up with TRBD1. In germline, CDR1 is DFQATT, CDR2 SNEGSKA (reference sequence). The trim removed 3 bases at V and 3 bases at J, leaving 10 bases unmatched. The CDR3 loop spans 16 amino acids. The CDR3 DNA reads TGCAGTGCTAGCCGCCGGGACAGGAGGTTCAATCAGCCCCAGCATTTT. Its protein product is CSASRRDRRFNQPQHF.

The table lists this clonotype with a few counts. The genes are TRBV6-1 and TRBJ2-5; D possibly corresponds to TRBD2 (6 bases). Trimming pared 1 base from V and 7 bases from J, leaving 19 bases between. This CDR3 is built from 16 residues. CDR1 is MNHNS, CDR2 SASEGT, per germline. CDR3 sequence: CASSEERAGNIWTQYF. Here the CDR3 DNA reads TGTGCCAGCAGTGAAGAAAGGGCGGGGAACATATGGACCCAGTACTTC.

This clonotype was counted at least ten times. The rearrangement joins TRBV14 to TRBJ1-1; weak D call: TRBD1 (5 bases). Germline V lookup: CDR1 SGHDN, CDR2 FVKESK. The CDR3 is made up of 14 amino acids. V lost 3 bases and J 1 base, leaving 9 bases between the germline ends. For the CDR3, the DNA is TGTGCCAGCAGCCACCAGGGCTGGAACACTGAAGCTTTCTTT. Protein sequence: CASSHQGWNTEAFF.

V usage is TRBV15 and J usage is TRBJ1-6, with D uncertain. The CDR3 extends over 13 amino acids. The germline CDR1 and CDR2 sequences are LNHNV and YYDKDF (reference sequence). Trimming took off 0 bases at V and 10 bases at J, with 7 bases between the two ends. The CDR3 bases are TGTGCCACCAGCAGAGATTCGCCATCACCCCTCCACTTT. Translating gives CATSRDSPSPLHF.

This clonotype was observed many times. J is TRBJ2-3 and V is TRBV12-3 or TRBV12-4; a possible D gene is TRBD2 (6 bases). Trimming shortened V by 3 bases and J by 9 bases, and 22 bases separated the two germline ends. CDR3 length: 16 amino acids. The CDR3 DNA is TGTGCCAGCAGTTTCTTTCGCGGGGACCCACGGGACACGCAGTATTTT. Amino acid sequence: CASSFFRGDPRDTQYF.

This clonotype was seen at least ten times. V is TRBV12-3 or TRBV12-4 and J is TRBJ2-5, with 9 bases fitting TRBD1. V was pared by 5 bases and J by 7 bases, with 8 bases of the junction left unmatched. There are 14 residues in the CDR3. CDR3 coding DNA: TGTGCCAGCAGTCCAGGGACAGGGTTCGGGACCCAGTACTTC. Its translation is CASSPGTGFGTQYF.

The chain employs TRBV7-2 and TRBJ2-7; 9 positions agree with TRBD1. Germline V gene sequence: CDR1 SGHTA, CDR2 FQGNSA. The CDR3 totals 13 residues. J was trimmed by 3 bases and V by 4 bases; bases with no gene match: 1. The CDR3 protein is CASSWTGDYEQYF. In nucleotides, the CDR3 is TGTGCCAGCAGCTGGACAGGGGACTACGAGCAGTACTTC.

The gene calls are TRBV6-5 and TRBJ1-2; 7 nucleotides match TRBD1. Germline V lookup: CDR1 MNHEY, CDR2 SVGAGI. V lost 4 bases and J lost 8; bases outside the gene matches: 10. CDR3 size: 14 residues. Here the CDR3 DNA reads TGTGCCAGCAGTTCCGCCGACAGGGACGACGGCTACACCTTC. The encoded protein is CASSSADRDDGYTF.

This clonotype was seen a few times. V gene TRBV6-5 combines with J gene TRBJ2-7; 9 positions match TRBD2. The CDR3 covers 16 residues. With 0 bases clipped from V and 6 bases from J, the junction kept 9 bases outside the gene matches. CDR1 is MNHEY and CDR2 is SVGAGI in the germline V gene. The CDR3 spells CASSYSAGGPSREQYF. The CDR3, as DNA: TGTGCCAGCAGTTACTCTGCGGGAGGGCCATCTCGCGAGCAGTACTTC.

In its sample, this clonotype was seen a few times. CDR3 coding DNA: TGTGCCAGCAGTTACGCCAAGGACCTAGCCAAAAACATTCAGTACTTC. It translates to CASSYAKDLAKNIQYF. The chain combines TRBV6-2 or TRBV6-3 with TRBJ2-4; D gene uncertain. V was clipped by 2 bases and J by 0 bases, with 11 bases between them. The CDR3 spans 16 residues. Germline-derived CDR1 and CDR2 are MNHEY and SVGEGT.

The chain joins TRBV20-1 to TRBJ2-5; the D is unclear. Per germline, CDR1 DFQATT and CDR2 SNEGSKA (reference sequence). The CDR3 extends over 13 amino acids. Trimming removed 6 bases at V and 2 bases at J, with 13 bases between. CDR3 amino acids: CSALTNIQETQYF. The DNA of the CDR3 is TGCAGTGCCCTTACGAACATACAAGAGACCCAGTACTTC.

This clonotype was seen only a few times. CDR3 coding DNA: TGTGCCAGCAGTGGAATTAGCGGGCCAGATACGCAGTATTTT. Translating it yields CASSGISGPDTQYF. The chain employs TRBV6-1 and TRBJ2-3; 7 nucleotides align to TRBD2. Germline trimming cut 4 bases from V and 4 bases from J; bases unmatched to any gene: 5. Germline values: CDR1 MNHNS, CDR2 SASEGT. The CDR3 consists of 14 residues.

This chain joins TRBV9 and TRBJ2-5; D remains ambiguous. Per the germline V gene, CDR1 is SGDLS and CDR2 is YYNGEE. V was shortened by 0 bases and J by 0 bases, with 12 bases between the two germline ends. The CDR3 totals 16 residues. The CDR3 spells CASSVGAQMYQETQYF. The CDR3 DNA follows: TGTGCCAGCAGCGTAGGTGCACAGATGTACCAAGAGACCCAGTACTTC.

A few counts support this clonotype. The rearrangement joins TRBV4-3 to TRBJ2-6; D gene uncertain. CDR1 and CDR2 from the germline V gene are LGHNA and YSLEER. The CDR3 covers 17 residues. Between the trimmed V and J ends, which lost 1 base and 0 bases, there was a span of 10 bases. The CDR3 sequence is CASSQGLGSSGANVLTF. As DNA, the CDR3 is TGCGCCAGCAGCCAAGGTCTCGGCAGCTCTGGGGCCAACGTCCTGACTTTC.

In this sample, this clonotype turned up many times. Here the CDR3 reads CASSPLGQGIDEQYF. Written as DNA, the CDR3 is TGTGCCAGCAGCCCACTCGGACAGGGAATCGACGAGCAGTACTTC. V gene TRBV12-3 or TRBV12-4 combines with J gene TRBJ2-7; the match to TRBD1 covers 8 bases. J was trimmed by 5 bases and V by 6 bases; bases with no gene match: 12. CDR3 length: 15 amino acids.

This clonotype came up many times. The V and J genes are TRBV7-2 and TRBJ2-4; the D gene is possibly TRBD1 (5 bases). The CDR3 length is 13 residues. Germline loops: CDR1 SGHTA, CDR2 FQGNSA. The germline V and J ends were trimmed by 1 base and 14 bases, with 15 bases remaining between them. DNA of the CDR3: TGTGCCAGCAGCTTAGAAGAGGACACCGACAAGTACTTC. This gives the protein CASSLEEDTDKYF.

This clonotype was observed a handful of times. V usage is TRBV4-2 and J usage is TRBJ2-7, with D perhaps matching TRBD2 (6 bases). The CDR3 consists of 18 residues. Germline V gives CDR1 LGHNA, CDR2 YNFKEQ. V shed 1 base and J shed 0 bases, with 19 bases lying between them. This CDR3 reads CASSQAGAKGGSSYEQYF. The CDR3 DNA reads TGTGCCAGCAGCCAAGCGGGCGCGAAAGGAGGGAGCTCCTACGAGCAGTACTTC.

This clonotype has more than one count but fewer than ten. This chain links TRBV28 with TRBJ2-7; TRBD2 matches 12 bases. V shed 4 bases, J shed 5 bases, and the junction held 9 bases outside the gene matches. Germline assignment: CDR1 MDHEN and CDR2 SYDVKM. The CDR3 loop spans 16 amino acids. CDR3 sequence reads: CASSYPLAGGSHEQYF. CDR3 DNA sequence: TGTGCCAGCAGTTACCCTCTAGCGGGAGGGTCCCACGAGCAGTACTTC.

This sequence joins TRBV4-3 and TRBJ2-7; 9 bases are shared with TRBD1. The germline V gene has CDR1 LGHNA and CDR2 YSLEER. After removal of 0 bases from V and 2 bases from J, the junction contained 5 bases not matched to a gene. This CDR3 comprises 16 residues. The CDR3 loop reads CASSQDETGGTYEQYF. The CDR3 DNA follows: TGCGCCAGCAGCCAAGATGAGACAGGGGGAACCTACGAGCAGTACTTC.

V is TRBV12-3 or TRBV12-4 and J is TRBJ1-2, with D perhaps matching TRBD1 (5 bases). V was pared by 4 bases and J by 8 bases, with 14 bases between. The length of the CDR3 is 13 residues. This CDR3 reads CASSSGRSAGYTF. The CDR3 DNA follows: TGTGCCAGCAGTTCAGGGAGGTCGGCCGGCTACACCTTC.

The chain couples TRBV6-2 or TRBV6-3 to TRBJ2-7, with TRBD1 identical over 7 bases. The germline V gene has CDR1 MNHEY and CDR2 SVGEGT. V lost 7 bases, J lost 2 bases, and 8 bases stayed unmatched. The CDR3 spans 14 residues. The CDR3 DNA reads TGTGCCAGCACCGGGTGGGACAGCACCTACGAGCAGTACTTC. Translated, it gives CASTGWDSTYEQYF.

V usage is TRBV18 and J usage is TRBJ2-1, with TRBD2 identical over 10 bases. This CDR3 comprises 15 residues. V trimming: 1 base; J trimming: 6 bases; junction bases outside the gene matches: 3. Germline-derived CDR1 and CDR2 are KGHSH and LQKENI. The DNA for the CDR3 is TGTGCCAGCTCACCACAACTAGCGGGATCCAATGAGCAGTTCTTC. It is translated as CASSPQLAGSNEQFF.

In nucleotides, the CDR3 is TGCAGTGCTAGAGACACCAGGGGCCACTCTGGGGCCAACGTCCTGACTTTC. As protein: CSARDTRGHSGANVLTF. The chain recombines TRBV20-1 with TRBJ2-6, with D perhaps matching TRBD1 (6 bases). This CDR3 has 17 residues. V dropped 0 bases and J dropped 0 bases, with 12 bases sitting between them. Germline lookup yields CDR1 DFQATT and CDR2 SNEGSKA (reference sequence).

CDR3 amino acids: CASSLAYGARNTGELFF. The CDR3 nucleotides read TGTGCCAGCAGCTTAGCGTATGGGGCGCGGAACACCGGGGAGCTGTTTTTT. The chain employs TRBV7-2 and TRBJ2-2; D possibly corresponds to TRBD1 (5 bases). This CDR3 has 17 amino acids. CDR1 is SGHTA and CDR2 is FQGNSA in the germline V gene. V lost 0 bases and J lost 1, with 12 bases in between.